Listed below are T cell receptor beta chains from one sample, sequenced in a study of CD8+ T cells in alopecia areata. Data came from immunoSEQ multiplex PCR; TCRdb stores just in-frame clones and leaves some out. The profile shows 93,000 or so clones, approximately 52% of them singletons. The source material was CD4+ T cells sorted from blood. The source of these receptors is a human donor in good health. Each CDR3 is given with its conserved first and last residue. The D gene is left open where the match is weak. Expanded clones are given a class, and other clones once, few, many or no size at all.

V gene	J gene	CDR3 length	D gene	clone size	CDR3 DNA	CDR3 protein
TRBV11-2	TRBJ2-5	14	-	-	TGTGCCAGCAGCGGGTTGGAGGATCAAGAGACCCAGTACTTC	CASSGLEDQETQYF
TRBV11-2	TRBJ2-7	13	-	many	TGTGCCAGCAGCGCGTACAGGGCAAGCGAGCAGTACTTC	CASSAYRASEQYF
TRBV2	TRBJ2-3	14	-	-	TGTGCCAGCAGACCCCAGCCTACCACAGATACGCAGTATTTT	CASRPQPTTDTQYF
TRBV30	TRBJ1-5	16	TRBD1	-	TGTGCCTGGAGTGTAAGGGACAGGGGACGCAATCAGCCCCAGCATTTT	CAWSVRDRGRNQPQHF
TRBV15	TRBJ2-1	19	-	once	TGTGCCACCAGCGATGTACGGCTAGGCCAGGTTTTATCCTACAATGAGCAGTTCTTC	CATSDVRLGQVLSYNEQFF
TRBV29-1	TRBJ1-2	15	TRBD1	-	TGCAGCGTTGCGGACAGGGTTTATCCCGACTATGGCTACACCTTC	CSVADRVYPDYGYTF
TRBV27	TRBJ2-5	15	TRBD2	-	TGTGCCAGCAGTTCCCTACTAGCGTTGAAAGAGACCCAGTACTTC	CASSSLLALKETQYF
TRBV29-1	TRBJ1-1	15	-	-	TGCAGCGCCAGGGCTGGGGGGCCCCTCAACACTGAAGCTTTCTTT	CSARAGGPLNTEAFF
TRBV28	TRBJ1-2	15	-	-	TGTGCCAGCAGTTTACAACAGTCTAGTAACTATGGCTACACCTTC	CASSLQQSSNYGYTF
TRBV7-2	TRBJ2-4	16	TRBD2	once	TGTGCCAGCAGCGATATGCCCCTAGCGGGGGGAAACATTCAGTACTTC	CASSDMPLAGGNIQYF
TRBV5-4	TRBJ2-5	15	TRBD1	-	TGTGCCAGCAGCTTATCCGGGACAGGGAGAGAGACCCAGTACTTC	CASSLSGTGRETQYF
TRBV19	TRBJ2-5	14	-	-	TGTGCCAGTAGTATAGATCCGGGGCTGGGGACCCAGTACTTC	CASSIDPGLGTQYF
TRBV5-6	TRBJ1-6	16	TRBD1	-	TGTGCCAGCAGCTTAGGGGGCGTCCTCCATAATTCACCCCTCCACTTT	CASSLGGVLHNSPLHF
TRBV30	TRBJ1-1	14	-	-	TGTGCCTGGAGTGCCGGACGGCCCGGGACTGAAGCTTTCTTT	CAWSAGRPGTEAFF
TRBV7-9	TRBJ1-1	14	-	-	TGTGCCAGCAGCTTAGTCAGGGCGAACACTGAAGCTTTCTTT	CASSLVRANTEAFF
TRBV30	TRBJ1-2	14	-	-	TGTGCCTGGAGTGTACGATGGTCTATGTCTGGCTACACCTTC	CAWSVRWSMSGYTF
TRBV6-5	TRBJ2-3	15	-	few	TGTGCCAGCAGCCCTACAGGGACTGAAGCAGATACGCAGTATTTT	CASSPTGTEADTQYF
TRBV30	TRBJ1-1	12	-	few	TGTGCCTGGGGACAGTTGAACACTGAAGCTTTCTTT	CAWGQLNTEAFF
TRBV18	TRBJ2-7	16	TRBD1	-	TGTGCCAGCTCACCACCGGCCGGGACAGGGGGTATAGCGCAGTACTTC	CASSPPAGTGGIAQYF
TRBV27	TRBJ1-4	11	-	-	TGTGCCAGCAGTCCTAGGGAAAAACTGTTTTTT	CASSPREKLFF
TRBV5-1	TRBJ2-2	17	TRBD2	-	TGCGCCAGCAGCTACGACTGGACTAGCGGGAACACCGGGGAGCTGTTTTTT	CASSYDWTSGNTGELFF
TRBV2	TRBJ2-4	15	-	-	TGTGCCAGCAGTGAAGCGACCTCAGCCAAAAACATTCAGTACTTC	CASSEATSAKNIQYF
TRBV28	TRBJ2-5	14	-	few	TGTGCCAGCAGTTCAGGGCCGTCGCGGGAGACCCAGTACTTC	CASSSGPSRETQYF
TRBV11-2	TRBJ2-5	14	-	-	TGTGCCAGCAGCTTTGGCAGGGGTACGGAGACCCAGTACTTC	CASSFGRGTETQYF
TRBV5-1	TRBJ2-7	14	-	-	TGCGCCAGCAGCTTGGTTACGGGCTCCTACGAGCAGTACTTC	CASSLVTGSYEQYF
TRBV5-6	TRBJ2-1	17	-	-	TGTGCCAGCAGCTTGGAGGACTCCCCTTGGTCCTACAATGAGCAGTTCTTC	CASSLEDSPWSYNEQFF
TRBV7-2	TRBJ2-5	13	-	-	TGTGCCAGCAGCTTAAGTACCAGGGAGACCCAGTACTTC	CASSLSTRETQYF
TRBV30	TRBJ2-5	16	TRBD2	once	TGTGCCTGGAGTCCTTTAGCGGGGGACCTCCAAGAGACCCAGTACTTC	CAWSPLAGDLQETQYF
TRBV7-8	TRBJ1-6	16	-	-	TGTGCCAGCAGCTCCGGCGGCAGGCCCTATAATTCACCCCTCCACTTT	CASSSGGRPYNSPLHF
TRBV7-9	TRBJ2-5	15	TRBD1	few	TGTGCCAGCAGCCTGGGACAGCAATCTCAAGAGACCCAGTACTTC	CASSLGQQSQETQYF
TRBV4-3	TRBJ2-7	15	-	-	TGCGCCAGCAGCCAGGCAAGGCCAGGATCCTACGAGCAGTACTTC	CASSQARPGSYEQYF
TRBV4-2	TRBJ1-2	15	TRBD1	-	TGTGCCAGCAGCCACTTGGACAGGGGAGCATATGGCTACACCTTC	CASSHLDRGAYGYTF
TRBV5-1	TRBJ2-5	14	-	-	TGCGCCAGCAGCTTAAGGACAGCCCAAGAGACCCAGTACTTC	CASSLRTAQETQYF
TRBV25-1	TRBJ1-5	17	TRBD1	few	TGTGCCAGCAGTGGACTCCCGGGACAGGGAGGGAGTCAGCCCCAGCATTTT	CASSGLPGQGGSQPQHF
TRBV7-8	TRBJ1-1	17	-	-	TGTGCCAGCAGCTTAGCGGGCAGGATGAACATGAACACTGAAGCTTTCTTT	CASSLAGRMNMNTEAFF
TRBV6-1	TRBJ1-1	16	-	-	TGTGCCAGCAGTGATCCCTCCTGGTCTTTTTACACTGAAGCTTTCTTT	CASSDPSWSFYTEAFF
TRBV30	TRBJ1-5	14	-	-	TGTGCCTGGAGTGTTCCGAGGGCTGGTCAGCCCCAGCATTTT	CAWSVPRAGQPQHF
TRBV9	TRBJ2-1	16	TRBD2	-	TGTGCCAGCAGCGTAGGAATAGCGGGGGCATACAATGAGCAGTTCTTC	CASSVGIAGAYNEQFF
TRBV18	TRBJ1-1	17	TRBD1	-	TGTGCCAGCTCACCAAGGGGGCAGGGGGCACCGAACACTGAAGCTTTCTTT	CASSPRGQGAPNTEAFF
TRBV7-3	TRBJ1-6	14	-	-	TGTGCCAGCAGCTTAAGTCCAGGAAATTCACCCCTCCACTTT	CASSLSPGNSPLHF
TRBV2	TRBJ1-1	15	TRBD1	-	TGTGCCAGCAGGGCACAGGGGGCCCAGAACACTGAAGCTTTCTTT	CASRAQGAQNTEAFF